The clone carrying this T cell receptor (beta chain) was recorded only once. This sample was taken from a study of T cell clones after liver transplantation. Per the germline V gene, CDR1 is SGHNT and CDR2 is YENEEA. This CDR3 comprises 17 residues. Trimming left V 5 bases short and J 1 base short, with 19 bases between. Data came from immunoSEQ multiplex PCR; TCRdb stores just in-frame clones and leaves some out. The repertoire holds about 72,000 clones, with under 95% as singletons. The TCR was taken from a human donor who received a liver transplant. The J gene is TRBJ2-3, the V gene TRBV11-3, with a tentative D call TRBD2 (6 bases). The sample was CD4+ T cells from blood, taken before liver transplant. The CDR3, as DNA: TGTGCCAGCAGCCCAAGTCTGAAGTCGGGAGGCACAGATACGCAGTATTTT. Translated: CASSPSLKSGGTDTQYF. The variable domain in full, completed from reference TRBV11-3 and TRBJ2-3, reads EAGVVQSPRYKIIEKKQPVAFWCNPISGHNTLYWYLQNLGQGPELLIRYENEEAVDDSQLPKDRFSAERLKGVDSTLKIQPAELGDSAVYLCASSPSLKSGGTDTQYFGPGTRLTVL.